This record looks at one TCR beta chain sequence and its context. These data belong to a study of control samples from healthy donors and cancer patients. Assay used: immunoSEQ multiplex PCR; TCRdb lists only in-frame clones, some missing. The data contain fewer than 500,000 clones, about nine tenths of them singletons. Germline loops: CDR1 MDHEN, CDR2 SYDVKM. The CDR3 is 13 amino acids. V was shortened by 7 bases and J by 5 bases, with 11 bases between the two germline ends. The sequencing input was PBMCs. The V and J genes are TRBV28 and TRBJ2-2; TRBD2 is a possible D gene (6 bases). The origin of this receptor is a man aged 40-55 years with head and neck cancer. The CDR3 here is CASNGGRTGELFF. CDR3 DNA sequence: TGTGCCAGCAATGGAGGGAGGACCGGGGAGCTGTTTTTT.